Below are 16 T cell receptor beta chains sequenced from a single sample in a study of T cells in Graves' hyperthyroidism and ophthalmopathy. Researchers amplified the TCR beta CDR3 regions from RNA transcripts. With the HTBI primer set, the TCR CDR3 went through a first round of RT-PCR. From the multiplex PCR reads, TCRdb called clonotypes with MiXCR, one entry per CDR3 protein. This sample has over 500,000 distinct CDR3 sequences, with roughly 45% found just once. Sequenced: peripheral blood or thyroid tissue (not recorded which). The source is an adult woman with Graves' disease, either hyperthyroidism or ophthalmopathy (not recorded which).

This clonotype has more than one count but fewer than ten. The CDR3 loop reads CASSSPTRQETQYF. In DNA, the CDR3 is TGTGCCAGCAGCAGCCCCACGCGCCAAGAGACCCAGTACTTC. V is TRBV28 and J is TRBJ2-5; D remains unclear. Trimming pared 6 bases from V and 1 base from J, leaving 12 bases between. The CDR3 runs 14 residues. Looked up from germline, CDR1 is MDHEN and CDR2 is SYDVKM.

In its sample, this clonotype was seen many times. J is TRBJ1-2 and V is TRBV14; D gene uncertain. The CDR3 is 11 amino acids. CDR1 is SGHDN, CDR2 FVKESK, per germline. Trimming stripped 5 bases from V and 4 bases from J, with 5 bases between. DNA for the CDR3: TGTGCCAGCAGCGGGGTCTATGGCTACACCTTC. Translated, it gives CASSGVYGYTF.

V usage is TRBV10-3 and J usage is TRBJ1-5; D may be TRBD1 (6 bases). The germline CDR1 and CDR2 sequences are ENHRY and SYGVKD. V was clipped by 6 bases and J by 6 bases, with 18 bases between them. The CDR3 spans 15 residues. CDR3 protein: CAIRGEDRTGQPQHF. The CDR3, as DNA: TGTGCCATCAGGGGGGAAGACAGGACGGGTCAGCCCCAGCATTTT.

This clonotype was counted ten times or more. Sequence at one end of the junction differs from germline and may be a read error. The J gene is TRBJ2-5, the V gene TRBV6-2 or TRBV6-3; 10 bases agree with TRBD1. The CDR3 spans 11 residues. Per the germline V gene, CDR1 is MNHEY and CDR2 is SVGEGT. The CDR3 protein is CASRRTGGWHF. CDR3 bases: TGTGCCAGCAGGCGGACAGGGGGATGGCACTTC.

Concerning this clonotype itself: A single base separates this from a much larger clone, so it may be a read error. This chain links TRBV20-1 with TRBJ2-2; 8 bases are a match to TRBD2. This CDR3 contains 14 residues. Unmatched junction bases numbered 2, after V lost 1 base and J lost 4 bases. The V gene's germline CDR1 is DFQATT and CDR2 SNEGSKA (reference sequence). CDR3 coding DNA: TGCAGTGCTAGAGCGGGAGGGGGCACCGGGGAGCTGTTTTTT. Protein sequence: CSARAGGGTGELFF.

The gene calls are TRBV20-1 and TRBJ1-5, with D possibly matching TRBD1 (5 bases). CDR1 DFQATT and CDR2 SNEGSKA come from the germline V gene (reference sequence). Trimming left V 2 bases short and J 2 bases short, with 13 bases between. This CDR3 region has 15 residues. In DNA, the CDR3 is TGCAGTGCTAGATTCCGGGGGAGTCGCAATCAGCCCCAGCATTTT. Protein product: CSARFRGSRNQPQHF.

V gene TRBV7-9 combines with J gene TRBJ1-2, with D unresolved. V was clipped by 11 bases and J by 4 bases, with 20 bases between them. Per germline, CDR1 SEHNR and CDR2 FQNEAQ (reference sequence). CDR3 length equals 14 residues. As DNA, the CDR3 is TGTGCCTGGAGTGTCGGGCAGGAGCTCTATGGCTACACCTTC. Amino acid sequence: CAWSVGQELYGYTF. The whole variable domain, remainder taken from reference TRBV7-9 and TRBJ1-2, is DTGVSQNPRHKITKRGQNVTFRCDPISEHNRLYWYRQTLGQGPEFLTYFQNEAQLEKSRLLSDRFSAERPKGSFSTLEIQRTEQGDSAMYLCAWSVGQELYGYTFGSGTRLTVV.

This clonotype has a handful of counts. The CDR3 region has the DNA TGTGCCAGCAGCTTTGGGGGGGACGGTCAGCCCCAGCATTTT. Its protein is CASSFGGDGQPQHF. The rearrangement joins TRBV5-5 to TRBJ1-5; D possibly corresponds to TRBD1 (5 bases). The CDR3 is 14 residues long. The V gene's germline CDR1 is SGHKS and CDR2 YYEKEE (reference sequence). The V gene lost 2 bases and the J gene lost 6 bases, with 12 bases spanning the gap.

The sample holds many counts of this clonotype. The chain links TRBV7-2 to TRBJ1-2, with 7 positions matching TRBD1. Germline trimming cut 5 bases from V and 2 bases from J; bases unmatched to any gene: 5. The CDR3 has 14 amino acids. Looked up from germline, CDR1 is SGHTA and CDR2 is FQGNSA. The CDR3 sequence is CASSAGQLNYGYTF. DNA of the CDR3: TGTGCCAGCAGCGCGGGACAGCTCAACTATGGCTACACCTTC.

This clonotype has a handful of counts. Since a much larger clone is just one base distant, this may be a read error. V usage is TRBV11-2 and J usage is TRBJ1-4, with 7 bases fitting TRBD1. Trimming removed 8 bases from V and 3 bases from J; junction bases left unmatched: 15. The CDR3 length is 17 residues. Germline V CDR1 and CDR2: SGHAT, FQNNGV. The CDR3 loop reads CASSRRGRGMSNEKLFF. The DNA of the CDR3 is TGTGCCAGCTCTAGGCGGGGCAGGGGGATGTCTAATGAAAAACTGTTTTTT. The complete variable domain, with remaining parts taken from reference TRBV11-2 and TRBJ1-4, reads EAGVAQSPRYKIIEKRQSVAFWCNPISGHATLYWYQQILGQGPKLLIQFQNNGVVDDSQLPKDRFSAERLKGVDSTLKIQPAKLEDSAVYLCASSRRGRGMSNEKLFFGSGTQLSVL.

This clonotype has a count of ten or more. This chain connects TRBV5-1 to TRBJ1-4; D remains unclear. CDR1 SGHRS and CDR2 YFSETQ come from the germline V gene. Trimming stripped 2 bases from V and 0 bases from J, with 8 bases between. CDR3 length equals 15 residues. CDR3 sequence reads: CASSLNSATNEKLFF. CDR3 sequence (DNA): TGCGCCAGCAGCTTAAACAGTGCAACTAATGAAAAACTGTTTTTT.

The chain is built from TRBV12-3 or TRBV12-4 and TRBJ2-7; the match to TRBD1 covers 7 bases. The J segment lost 3 bases and the V segment lost 2 bases, leaving 4 bases of the junction unmatched. CDR3 length equals 14 residues. Here the CDR3 DNA reads TGTGCCAGCAGTTTAAGAGGGGGCCGCTACGAGCAGTACTTC. Translation gives CASSLRGGRYEQYF.

This clonotype came up many times. This chain joins TRBV29-1 and TRBJ1-2; D unclear. V dropped 4 bases and J dropped 1 base, with 13 bases sitting between them. The CDR3 is made up of 14 amino acids. Germline CDR1 is SQVTM and CDR2 is ANQGSEA. CDR3 protein: CSVVGSFHNYGYTF. The CDR3 DNA is TGCAGCGTTGTGGGGAGTTTCCATAACTATGGCTACACCTTC.

V usage is TRBV7-9 and J usage is TRBJ2-5, with D unresolved. V was shortened by 4 bases and J by 2 bases, with 5 bases between the two germline ends. CDR3 length equals 12 residues. Germline values: CDR1 SEHNR, CDR2 FQNEAQ (reference sequence). CDR3 sequence reads: CASSSMQETQYF. CDR3 sequence (DNA): TGTGCCAGCAGCTCGATGCAAGAGACCCAGTACTTC. The full variable domain, in which reference TRBV7-9 and TRBJ2-5 provide the parts outside the CDR3, is DTGVSQNPRHKITKRGQNVTFRCDPISEHNRLYWYRQTLGQGPEFLTYFQNEAQLEKSRLLSDRFSAERPKGSFSTLEIQRTEQGDSAMYLCASSSMQETQYFGPGTRLLVL.

This sequence joins TRBV28 and TRBJ2-7; D ambiguous. V was clipped by 5 bases and J by 2 bases, with 10 bases between them. The CDR3 has 13 residues. Germline V gene data show CDR1 as MDHEN and CDR2 as SYDVKM. This CDR3 is CASSPHQTYEQYF. CDR3 nucleotides: TGTGCCAGCAGTCCTCACCAAACCTACGAGCAGTACTTC.

The V gene is TRBV12-3 or TRBV12-4, the J gene TRBJ1-6; TRBD1 aligns across 7 bases. Trimming removed 6 bases from V and 7 bases from J; junction bases left unmatched: 9. The length of the CDR3 is 15 residues. The CDR3 DNA reads TGTGCCAGCAGCGTAGAGACAGGGAGGAATTCACCCCTCCACTTT. This translates into CASSVETGRNSPLHF.